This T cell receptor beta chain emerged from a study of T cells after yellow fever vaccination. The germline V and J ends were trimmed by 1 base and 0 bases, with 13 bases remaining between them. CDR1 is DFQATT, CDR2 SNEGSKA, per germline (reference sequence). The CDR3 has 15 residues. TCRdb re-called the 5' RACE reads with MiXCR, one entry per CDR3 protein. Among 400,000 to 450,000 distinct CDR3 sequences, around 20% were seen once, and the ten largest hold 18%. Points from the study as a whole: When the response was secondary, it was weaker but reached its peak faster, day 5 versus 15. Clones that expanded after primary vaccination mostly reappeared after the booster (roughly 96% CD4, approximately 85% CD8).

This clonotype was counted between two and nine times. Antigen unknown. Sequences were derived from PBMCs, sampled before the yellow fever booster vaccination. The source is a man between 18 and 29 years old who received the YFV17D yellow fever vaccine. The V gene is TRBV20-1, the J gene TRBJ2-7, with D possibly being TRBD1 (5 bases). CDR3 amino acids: CSARGPGLSSYEQYF. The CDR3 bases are TGCAGTGCTAGAGGCCCAGGGCTGAGCTCCTACGAGCAGTACTTC.